These 7 T cell receptor beta chains share one sample of origin, sequenced in a study of T cell repertoires in cytomegalovirus infection (dated by TCRdb to about 2019). The sequencer was an Illumina HiSeq 1500. TCRdb reanalyzed the raw reads on its own, using fastp at Q25 for trimming and MiXCR for clone calling, and kept in-frame beta chains. CDR3 protein duplicates are merged, each entry listing the most common genes and DNA. This sample comprises approximately 500,000 distinct CDR3 sequences, 16% of them detected only once. Of the sample, about 24% is held by the ten largest clones. The material sequenced was CD8+ T cells from PBMCs. These receptors came from a human donor in good health (CMV status not recorded). Some clones in this sample may be carry-over from other donors' samples.

The sample holds many counts of this clonotype. J is TRBJ1-1 and V is TRBV7-8; no reliable D call. Germline CDR1 reads SGHVS; CDR2 reads FQNEAQ. V lost 4 bases, J lost 8 bases, and 11 bases lay in between. The CDR3 consists of 12 residues. The CDR3 DNA reads as TGTGCCAGCAGCTCCTACGGGAGAGAAGCTTTCTTT. Amino acid sequence: CASSSYGREAFF. The whole variable domain, filled in from reference TRBV7-8 and TRBJ1-1, reads GAGVSQSPRYKVAKRGQDVALRCDPISGHVSLFWYQQALGQGPEFLTYFQNEAQLDKSGLPSDRFFAERPEGSVSTLKIQRTQQEDSAVYLCASSSYGREAFFGQGTRLTVV.

V usage is TRBV15 and J usage is TRBJ1-3, with D unclear. Trimming shortened V by 0 bases and J by 0 bases, and 12 bases separated the two germline ends. This CDR3 is 17 amino acids long. Germline V gene data show CDR1 as LNHNV and CDR2 as YYDKDF (reference sequence). The CDR3 protein is CATSRDFSTSSGNTIYF. The DNA for the CDR3 is TGTGCCACCAGCAGAGATTTTAGCACCAGCTCTGGAAACACCATATATTTT.

This clonotype was seen many times. The chain joins TRBV25-1 to TRBJ1-6; 10 bases agree with TRBD1. This CDR3 region has 15 residues. J gave up 7 bases and V 2 bases, and 2 bases lay outside the gene matches. Germline V gene sequence: CDR1 MGHDK, CDR2 SYGVNS. CDR3 DNA: TGTGCCAGCAGTGAACGGACAGGGGGGAATTCACCCCTCCACTTT. This sequence encodes CASSERTGGNSPLHF. The variable domain in full, completed from reference TRBV25-1 and TRBJ1-6, reads EADIYQTPRYLVIGTGKKITLECSQTMGHDKMYWYQQDPGMELHLIHYSYGVNSTEKGDLSSESTVSRIRTEHFPLTLESARPSHTSQYLCASSERTGGNSPLHFGNGTRLTVT.

The chain employs TRBV19 and TRBJ2-7, with D possibly being TRBD1 (5 bases). Germline CDR1 LNHDA, CDR2 SQIVND (reference sequence). Deletions cut 10 bases from V and 5 bases from J, with 21 bases between. CDR3 length: 14 residues. The chain's CDR3 is CATTPQGYPDEQYF. In DNA form, the CDR3 reads TGTGCCACCACCCCCCAGGGTTATCCGGACGAGCAGTACTTC.

This clonotype came up many times. CDR3 DNA sequence: TGTGCCAGCAGCTTAGATGAGCGGGGGGGCTCACGGCGGAGGTATTTT. Its translation is CASSLDERGGSRRRYF. The chain recombines TRBV7-6 with TRBJ2-3; 10 nucleotides align to TRBD2. From germline, CDR1 is SGHVS and CDR2 FNYEAQ. V lost 1 base, J lost 14 bases, and 15 bases stayed unmatched. The CDR3 spans 16 residues.

This clonotype was counted many times. The chain recombines TRBV6-5 with TRBJ2-7; no clear D gene. The CDR3 runs 13 residues. Deletions cut 4 bases from V and 6 bases from J, with 13 bases between. Germline values: CDR1 MNHEY, CDR2 SVGAGI. Here the CDR3 DNA reads TGTGCCAGCAGTTCGTTGACCCGTGTCGAGCAGTACTTC. This gives the protein CASSSLTRVEQYF.

On this clonotype itself: A much larger clone sits a single nucleotide away, making a read error possible. Without the conserved terminal phenylalanine or tryptophan, this CDR3 likely stems from a read error. The V gene is TRBV11-2, the J gene TRBJ2-7, with no clear D. Germline V CDR1 and CDR2: SGHAT, FQNNGV. Trimming stripped 0 bases from V and 2 bases from J, with 8 bases between. The CDR3 is made up of 14 amino acids. DNA of the CDR3: TGTGCCAGCAGCTTAGATCCCCGGGCCTACGAGCAGTACTTA. Amino acid sequence: CASSLDPRAYEQYL.